Sequencing of this T cell receptor beta chain was carried out in a study of cytomegalovirus exposure and HLA in healthy donors. The CDR3 is made up of 17 amino acids. Germline assignment: CDR1 SGHDT and CDR2 YYEEEE. J lost 6 bases, V lost 1 base, and 13 bases had no gene match. Both 60 Vbeta primers and 13 Jbeta primers went into the PCR. Measured with immunoSEQ multiplex PCR; TCRdb has only the in-frame clones, and not every one. The sample contains some 120,000 clones, more than 75% of which appear only once. The TCR originated in a man younger than 35 in good health and CMV-seronegative. The specimen was PBMCs. The chain combines TRBV5-6 with TRBJ2-5; the match to TRBD2 covers 9 bases. CDR3 DNA sequence: TGTGCCAGCAGCTTGCGGGCTAGCGGGGCCCCGGCAAAGACCCAGTACTTC. This gives the protein CASSLRASGAPAKTQYF.